This record covers a single T cell receptor beta chain. Its antigen is not identified. This specimen comes from a study of cytomegalovirus exposure and HLA in healthy donors. Overall study results and limits: It was 164 TCR beta chains that were listed as cytomegalovirus-associated. According to a subsequent analysis, TCR clusters identified in the first cohort showed a tendency to co-occur across the approximately 130 validation repertoires.

Some clones are missing from TCRdb's copy, which holds only in-frame ones; the method was immunoSEQ multiplex PCR. The table shows tens of thousands of clones, with around 85% occurring only once. The sequence came from a man aged 25 to 40 in good health and CMV-seronegative. Input material: PBMCs.

CDR3: CASSPTSGGAREQFF. CDR3 DNA sequence: TGTGCCAGCAGTCCGACTAGCGGGGGGGCCCGCGAGCAGTTCTTC. This chain links TRBV28 with TRBJ2-1, with 14 bases matching TRBD2. This CDR3 spans 15 amino acids. The germline V gene encodes CDR1 MDHEN and CDR2 SYDVKM. Trimming cost V 5 bases and J 10 bases; bases outside gene matches: 7.